The source of this T cell receptor (beta chain) is a study of blood T cells in healthy people across ages (dated by TCRdb to about 2015). Describing the broader study: In model experiments, template switching captured about one uniquely barcoded TCR beta cDNA molecule for every two T cells. To avoid experimental bias, donors of different ages were randomly spread across the sequencing lanes. For two donors (one aged 18 to 30 and one aged 80 or older), the study analyzed two additional independent replicas of 1 million unique cDNA reads from the same blood draw. Age-related changes in TCR beta repertoire diversity were measured in the study by deep sequencing normalized with unique cDNA molecular identifiers. The donors were split into four age groups: young (average about 16 years), middle-aged (about 40), aged (62) and long-lived (roughly 88).

What the work shows at the level of the full study, not this receptor alone: Conclusive comparison of naive and antigen-experienced compartments was prevented by the profiling of bulk unsorted PBMCs. Compared with the aged group, the long-lived group had more naive CD4+ T cells, fewer expanded clones and increased TCR diversity, suggesting age selection. The CMV infection status of donors was not known, potentially confounding age-related changes in expanded clonotypes. There was a strong correlation between observed TCR beta diversity and the percentage of naive T cells measured by flow cytometry. As age increased, observed TCR beta diversity per million T cells dropped in a roughly linear way, and a significant reduction was already evident by age about 36. Estimates of total diversity from one million sequenced T cells were regarded as lower bounds and underestimates.

Libraries were prepared through 5' RACE. The second PCR ran for about 6 to 12 cycles and used a J-beta primer mix along with a sample-barcoded 5' primer. A unique molecular identifier was introduced onto each TCR beta cDNA molecule by a template-switch 5' adaptor carrying 12 random nucleotides. Each sample yielded at least 2.5 million CDR3-containing paired-end reads. First-strand cDNA synthesis was performed from all RNA using the Mint cDNA synthesis kit, with priming by a TRBC-specific oligonucleotide. Following uracil-DNA glycosylase treatment, all cDNA underwent a first 18-cycle PCR with the universal primers M1SS and BC2_uni_R. The paper's data handling went like this. Each sample was normalized by randomly selecting 1 million high-quality reads, each carrying a distinct molecular identifier. Instead of being binned into consensus sequences, reads that shared molecular identifiers were thrown out. MiTCR, run with a Q25 quality threshold and the strictest error-elimination algorithm, handled CDR3 identification, clonotype clustering and error correction. A nonparametric unseen species model using Euler transformation provided a lower-bound estimate of total TCR beta diversity. TCRdb reanalyzed the raw reads on its own, using fastp at Q25 for trimming and MiXCR for clone calling, and kept in-frame beta chains. Every distinct CDR3 protein forms one entry, paired with its most common genes and DNA. For this entry, the V and J calls and clone size follow TCRdb and not the study's own pipeline. In this sample the table shows over 1,500,000 distinct CDR3 sequences, approximately 40% of which occur a single time. The ten largest clones take up more than 20% of the sample.

In the germline V gene, CDR1 corresponds to SQVTM and CDR2 to ANQGSEA. CDR3 length: 11 amino acids, cysteine to phenylalanine. Only CDR3 DNA is held: 33 bases, read in frame from base 1. Between the V and J ends, shortened by 6 bases and 7 bases respectively, the junction contains 9 bases. This clonotype was seen only a few times. This clone's antigen is unknown. Base qualities are not recorded, but no much larger clone differs from it by a single base. Donors were a few dozen systemically healthy Caucasian individuals from Russia aged roughly 6 to 90 years. Each donor gave ten milliliters of peripheral blood, drawn into EDTA-treated Vacutainer tubes. Ficoll-Paque density-gradient centrifugation was used to isolate PBMCs, with at least 6.5 million per sample. Total RNA was extracted from PBMCs with Trizol reagent, with at least 6 micrograms obtained per sample. For every donor, flow cytometry on a PBMC aliquot measured the percentage of naive CD45RAhigh/CD27high T cells.

The chain links TRBV29-1 with TRBJ2-2; there is no confident call for the D gene. Sequenced material: blood. The TCR was taken from a human donor in good health. The sequence in DNA is TGCAGCGTATTCAAGGGCGGGGAGCTGTTTTTT. It encodes CSVFKGGELFF.